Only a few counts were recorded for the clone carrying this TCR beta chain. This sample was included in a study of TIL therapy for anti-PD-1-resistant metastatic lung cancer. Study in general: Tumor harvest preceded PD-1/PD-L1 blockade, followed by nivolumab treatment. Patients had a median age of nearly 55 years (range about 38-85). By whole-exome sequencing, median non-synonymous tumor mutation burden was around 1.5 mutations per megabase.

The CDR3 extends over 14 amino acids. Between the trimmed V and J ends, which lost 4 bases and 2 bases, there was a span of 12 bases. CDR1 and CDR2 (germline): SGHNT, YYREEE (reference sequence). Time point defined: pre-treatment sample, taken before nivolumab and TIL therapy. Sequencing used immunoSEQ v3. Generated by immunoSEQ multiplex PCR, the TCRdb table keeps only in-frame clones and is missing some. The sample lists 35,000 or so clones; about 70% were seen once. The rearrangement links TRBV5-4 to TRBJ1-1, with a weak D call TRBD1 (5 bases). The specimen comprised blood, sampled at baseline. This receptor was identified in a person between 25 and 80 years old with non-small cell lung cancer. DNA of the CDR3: TGTGCCAGCAGCCGGTCGACAGTAAACACTGAAGCTTTCTTT. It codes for CASSRSTVNTEAFF. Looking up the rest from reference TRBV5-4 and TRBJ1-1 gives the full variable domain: ETGVTQSPTHLIKTRGQQVTLRCSSQSGHNTVSWYQQALGQGPQFIFQYYREEENGRGNFPPRFSGLQFPNYSSELNVNALELDDSALYLCASSRSTVNTEAFFGQGTRLTVV.